The 32 T cell receptor beta chains in this list originate from one sample, sequenced in a study of post-analysis software for immune sequencing data. Overall study findings and caveats: A few TRBV segments (TRBV5-6, TRBV5-1 and TRBV20-1 among them) occurred more frequently in patients than in controls.

Their specific antigens are unknown. Unique-molecular-identifier-tagged TCR beta cDNA libraries were used. MiXCR, run by TCRdb on the PCR reads, gives a single entry per CDR3 protein. This table has over 700,000 distinct CDR3 sequences, roughly 29% appearing once. Material: blood. These receptors all come from a girl aged 5 to 17 with multiple sclerosis.

The chain joins TRBV5-1 to TRBJ1-2; D not certain. V was pared by 4 bases and J by 7 bases, with 20 bases between. The CDR3 spans 15 residues. Germline CDR1 reads SGHRS; CDR2 reads YFSETQ. The DNA for the CDR3 is TGCGCCAGCAGCCCATCGGGCCCTGGGCGGAGTGGCTACACCTTC. Protein sequence: CASSPSGPGRSGYTF.

Only a few counts were recorded for this clonotype. This sequence joins TRBV6-6 and TRBJ2-7; perhaps TRBD1 as D (5 bases). The germline CDR1 and CDR2 sequences are MNHNY and SVGAGI (reference sequence). The CDR3 length is 16 residues. V was trimmed by 2 bases and J by 0 bases, leaving 14 bases between them. The CDR3 coding sequence is TGTGCCAGCAGTTACACCCACGATAGGGGCTCCTACGAGCAGTACTTC. Protein sequence: CASSYTHDRGSYEQYF.

This clonotype was detected ten times or more. The rearrangement joins TRBV10-3 to TRBJ2-1, with a possible D match to TRBD2 (6 bases). The CDR3 is 15 amino acids. V dropped 7 bases and J dropped 0 bases, with 13 bases sitting between them. Germline V CDR1 and CDR2: ENHRY, SYGVKD. This CDR3 is CAITVRGGSYNEQFF. The CDR3 region has the DNA TGTGCCATCACCGTACGGGGAGGCTCCTACAATGAGCAGTTCTTC.

This clonotype came up a few times. This chain joins TRBV20-1 and TRBJ2-1; perhaps TRBD2 as D (5 bases). The V gene's germline CDR1 is DFQATT and CDR2 SNEGSKA (reference sequence). The V gene lost 5 bases and the J gene lost 4 bases, with 15 bases spanning the gap. This CDR3 is 14 amino acids long. CDR3 bases: TGCAGTGCTCCCCATGGCGGGCCTTACAATGAGCAGTTCTTC. It yields the protein CSAPHGGPYNEQFF.

This rearrangement joins TRBV20-1 to TRBJ1-2, with 7 positions matching TRBD1. Germline V gives CDR1 DFQATT, CDR2 SNEGSKA (reference sequence). CDR3 length: 13 amino acids. Germline trimming cut 6 bases from V and 8 bases from J; bases unmatched to any gene: 12. The CDR3 is CSANLQGVGGYTF. CDR3 coding DNA: TGCAGTGCCAACCTTCAGGGGGTGGGAGGCTACACCTTC.

This clonotype occurred a few times. V gene TRBV5-1 combines with J gene TRBJ2-3; D possibly matches TRBD1 or TRBD2 (6 bases each). Germline assignment: CDR1 SGHRS and CDR2 YFSETQ. The CDR3 contains 13 residues. V shed 4 bases and J shed 6 bases, with 12 bases lying between them. CDR3 in amino acids: CASSTDGGDTQYF. As DNA, the CDR3 is TGCGCCAGCAGCACAGACGGGGGCGATACGCAGTATTTT.

Note on this clonotype: This likely comes from a read error, as the CDR3 has no conserved phenylalanine or tryptophan at its end. The chain couples TRBV28 to TRBJ1-2; D ambiguous. V was cut by 1 base and J by 2 bases, with 5 bases left in between. The CDR3 runs 13 residues. CDR1 is MDHEN, CDR2 SYDVKM, per germline. DNA for the CDR3: TGTGCCAGCAGTTTATTGGAGAACTATGGCTACACCTGC. This translates into CASSLLENYGYTC.

This clonotype was counted many times. This chain connects TRBV20-1 to TRBJ2-5, with TRBD2 identical over 8 bases. Germline-derived CDR1 and CDR2 are DFQATT and SNEGSKA (reference sequence). The CDR3 sequence is 11 residues long. V lost 1 base, J lost 11 bases, and 3 bases stayed unmatched. This CDR3 is CSARAGGHQYF. CDR3 in DNA: TGCAGTGCTAGAGCGGGGGGGCATCAGTACTTC.

The rearrangement links TRBV5-1 to TRBJ1-3, with D maybe TRBD1 (5 bases). V lost 0 bases, J lost 2 bases, and 12 bases lay in between. Germline CDR1 is SGHRS and CDR2 is YFSETQ. The CDR3 sequence is 16 residues long. CDR3 region: CASSLAGVPAGNTIYF. The CDR3 DNA follows: TGCGCCAGCAGCTTGGCGGGGGTACCGGCTGGAAACACCATATATTTT.

In this sample, this clonotype turned up a few times. This sequence joins TRBV12-3 or TRBV12-4 and TRBJ1-5; the match to TRBD1 covers 7 bases. The CDR3 spans 16 residues. Trimming took 5 bases from V and 4 from J; bases not matched to a gene: 11. CDR3 in amino acids: CASSPRGGQPNQPQHF. Here the CDR3 DNA reads TGTGCCAGCAGTCCCAGGGGGGGACAGCCAAATCAGCCCCAGCATTTT.

The chain links TRBV12-3 or TRBV12-4 to TRBJ1-2; D ambiguous. The V and J ends lost 5 bases and 6 bases respectively, with 16 bases between them. The CDR3 has 14 residues. CDR3 DNA: TGTGCCAGCAGTCCCCGCAGGCGGAATAATGGCTACACCTTC. Protein: CASSPRRRNNGYTF.

The V gene is TRBV29-1, the J gene TRBJ1-1; D is possibly TRBD1 (5 bases). The CDR3 has 14 residues. Trimming removed 0 bases at V and 8 bases at J, with 16 bases between. The germline gives CDR1 SQVTM, CDR2 ANQGSEA. The CDR3 loop reads CSVEEPSRGDEAFF. The CDR3 DNA reads as TGCAGCGTTGAAGAGCCAAGTCGGGGGGACGAAGCTTTCTTT.

The chain combines TRBV29-1 with TRBJ2-7; D is uncertain. Germline assignment: CDR1 SQVTM and CDR2 ANQGSEA. V was pared by 4 bases and J by 4 bases, with 8 bases between. The CDR3 is 11 residues long. The DNA of the CDR3 is TGCAGCGTTGCCAGAAATTACGAGCAGTACTTC. It translates to CSVARNYEQYF.

The rearrangement joins TRBV20-1 to TRBJ1-2; D gene unclear. Germline CDR1 and CDR2: DFQATT and SNEGSKA (reference sequence). Trimming shortened V by 3 bases and J by 5 bases, and 13 bases separated the two germline ends. This CDR3 is 13 amino acids long. DNA of the CDR3: TGCAGTGCTAGCCGTGGAGCCAAGTATGGCTACACCTTC. The encoded protein is CSASRGAKYGYTF.

The rearrangement uses TRBV6-2 or TRBV6-3 and TRBJ1-2; D is possibly TRBD1 (5 bases). The V end was cut by 6 bases, the J end by 2 bases, with 13 bases between. Germline V gene lookup returns CDR1 MNHEY and CDR2 SVGEGT. The CDR3 covers 14 residues. The CDR3 loop reads CASRERGRNYGYTF. CDR3 DNA: TGTGCCAGCAGGGAAAGGGGCCGAAACTATGGCTACACCTTC.

This clonotype appeared many times. The V call is TRBV29-1, the J call TRBJ2-5, with TRBD2 identical over 8 bases. The J segment lost 3 bases and the V segment lost 6 bases, leaving 6 bases of the junction unmatched. In germline, CDR1 is SQVTM, CDR2 ANQGSEA. The CDR3 is 13 amino acids. This CDR3 is CSVPGGGKETQYF. In nucleotides, the CDR3 is TGCAGCGTCCCGGGGGGGGGTAAAGAGACCCAGTACTTC.

This chain joins TRBV7-2 and TRBJ2-7; the D is unclear. V lost 4 bases to trimming and J lost 2 bases, with 15 bases between them. Germline V gene sequence: CDR1 SGHTA, CDR2 FQGNSA. The CDR3 extends over 15 amino acids. As DNA, the CDR3 is TGTGCCAGCAGCTCCTCCGGGTCGCCCGCCTACGAGCAGTACTTC. Its translation: CASSSSGSPAYEQYF.

A note on this clonotype: A much larger clone sits a single nucleotide away, making a read error possible. The V and J genes are TRBV20-1 and TRBJ1-6; D not resolved. The length of the CDR3 is 13 residues. Germline V gene lookup returns CDR1 DFQATT and CDR2 SNEGSKA (reference sequence). The CDR3 sequence: CSARAGDHSPPHF. CDR3 nucleotides: TGCAGTGCTAGAGCTGGGGATCATTCACCCCCCCACTTT.

This clonotype was seen only a few times. The chain has TRBV18 and TRBJ2-3; D is unresolved. V was pared by 10 bases and J by 2 bases, with 16 bases between. The CDR3 sequence is 14 residues long. Germline V gene data show CDR1 as KGHSH and CDR2 as LQKENI. CDR3 sequence (DNA): TGTGCCACCTCCATTTTGGGTCCCACAGATACGCAGTATTTT. Its translation: CATSILGPTDTQYF.

V gene TRBV20-1 combines with J gene TRBJ2-1; 10 bases fit TRBD2. The better agreement between TRBJ2-7 and the DNA end casts doubt on the J call. The CDR3 length is 15 residues. The germline V gene encodes CDR1 DFQATT and CDR2 SNEGSKA (reference sequence). The CDR3 reads CSAREASGSFNEQYF. CDR3 sequence (DNA): TGCAGTGCTAGAGAGGCTAGCGGGAGTTTCAATGAGCAGTACTTC.

This clonotype occurred a few times. The rearrangement links TRBV7-2 to TRBJ2-5; TRBD2 matches 9 bases. CDR1 SGHTA and CDR2 FQGNSA come from the germline V gene. The CDR3 is made up of 16 amino acids. Trimming cost V 6 bases and J 5 bases; bases outside gene matches: 13. DNA of the CDR3: TGTGCCAGCAGTCAGGGAGGGCTAGCGGGAAGGGAGACCCAGTACTTC. This encodes CASSQGGLAGRETQYF.

J is TRBJ2-1 and V is TRBV20-1; the match to TRBD2 covers 12 bases. The DNA end is a closer match to TRBJ2-7, so the J assignment may be wrong. The CDR3 sequence is 18 residues long. Germline CDR1 is DFQATT and CDR2 is SNEGSKA (reference sequence). CDR3 region: CSAEDLTSGSVAYNEQYF. The DNA of the CDR3 is TGCAGTGCTGAGGACCTGACTAGCGGGAGCGTTGCCTACAATGAGCAGTACTTC.

In its sample, this clonotype was seen many times. J is TRBJ1-1 and V is TRBV6-1; 8 bases are a match to TRBD1. The CDR3 is made up of 14 amino acids. Trimming took 3 bases from V and 0 from J; bases not matched to a gene: 0. Germline V lookup: CDR1 MNHNS, CDR2 SASEGT. CDR3 nucleotides: TGTGCCAGCAGTGAGACAGGGGTGAACACTGAAGCTTTCTTT. Its translation is CASSETGVNTEAFF.

CDR3 loop: CASSSDLGSLRSSYNEQFF. The CDR3 region has the DNA TGCGCCAGCAGCTCGGATCTCGGGTCCCTACGGAGCTCCTACAATGAGCAGTTCTTC. The chain combines TRBV5-1 with TRBJ2-1, with D unclear. This CDR3 is 19 amino acids long. V was shortened by 3 bases and J by 0 bases, with 22 bases between the two germline ends. Germline lookup yields CDR1 SGHRS and CDR2 YFSETQ.

This clonotype came up a few times. The CDR3 DNA reads TGCAGCGTTGTGACGGGACAGGGGGCGGACGAGCAGTACTTC. This gives the protein CSVVTGQGADEQYF. V usage is TRBV29-1 and J usage is TRBJ2-7; 12 nucleotides align to TRBD1. This CDR3 has 14 residues. The germline gives CDR1 SQVTM, CDR2 ANQGSEA. The V and J ends lost 4 bases and 5 bases, in that order; junction bases with no gene match: 6.

J is TRBJ1-1 and V is TRBV5-1, with unresolved D. The length of the CDR3 is 11 residues. With 6 bases removed from V and 7 bases from J, the gap between germline ends came to 10 bases. Germline V CDR1 and CDR2: SGHRS, YFSETQ. CDR3 sequence reads: CASTSGSEAFF. The CDR3 region has the DNA TGCGCCAGCACCTCCGGGAGTGAAGCTTTCTTT.

The V call is TRBV28, the J call TRBJ2-7, with D possibly being TRBD2 (7 bases). The CDR3 totals 14 residues. Trimming left V 3 bases short and J 5 bases short, with 14 bases between. Germline CDR1 is MDHEN and CDR2 is SYDVKM. The CDR3 region is CASSLGGGPNEQYF. Here the CDR3 DNA reads TGTGCCAGCAGTTTGGGGGGGGGCCCCAACGAGCAGTACTTC.

In its sample, this clonotype was seen a few times. This chain joins TRBV3-1 and TRBJ2-3; possible D gene TRBD2, 5 bases. V gave up 1 base and J gave up 4 bases, with 15 bases separating them. Germline values: CDR1 LGHDT, CDR2 YNNKEL (reference sequence). The CDR3 contains 16 residues. In DNA form, the CDR3 reads TGTGCCAGCAGCCAAGGGTCTATTAGCGTCCCAGATACGCAGTATTTT. This translates into CASSQGSISVPDTQYF.

The CDR3 loop is CSVVLGSNQPQHF. CDR3 nucleotides: TGCAGCGTTGTGCTCGGAAGCAATCAGCCCCAGCATTTT. The V and J genes are TRBV29-1 and TRBJ1-5; D ambiguous. V dropped 4 bases and J dropped 1 base, with 8 bases sitting between them. This CDR3 has 13 amino acids. Germline V gene lookup returns CDR1 SQVTM and CDR2 ANQGSEA.

This clonotype was counted at least ten times. This chain links TRBV14 with TRBJ1-2; no firm D call. CDR3 length: 12 residues. Trimming pared 3 bases from V and 8 bases from J, leaving 10 bases between. The V gene's germline CDR1 is SGHDN and CDR2 FVKESK. The CDR3 coding sequence is TGTGCCAGCAGCCAGGACCGGAGAGGCTACACCTTC. Amino acid sequence: CASSQDRRGYTF. Supplemented by reference TRBV14 and TRBJ1-2, the full variable domain reads EAGVTQFPSHSVIEKGQTVTLRCDPISGHDNLYWYRRVMGKEIKFLLHFVKESKQDESGMPNNRFLAERTGGTYSTLKVQPAELEDSGVYFCASSQDRRGYTFGSGTRLTVV.

V gene TRBV5-1 combines with J gene TRBJ2-1; TRBD2 matches 9 bases. J was trimmed by 6 bases and V by 4 bases; bases with no gene match: 11. This CDR3 contains 16 residues. CDR1 and CDR2 from the germline V gene are SGHRS and YFSETQ. DNA for the CDR3: TGCGCCAGCAGCCCCCCCGAACTAGCGGGCCGCAATGAGCAGTTCTTC. Residues: CASSPPELAGRNEQFF.

J is TRBJ2-5 and V is TRBV4-3, with 8 bases identical to TRBD1. J lost 5 bases, V lost 4 bases, and 9 bases had no gene match. Germline-derived CDR1 and CDR2 are LGHNA and YSLEER. This CDR3 contains 15 residues. CDR3 sequence (DNA): TGCGCCAGCAGCCCAGGCGCAGGGGGCGTGGAGACCCAGTACTTC. It is translated as CASSPGAGGVETQYF.